This entry concerns a single T cell receptor beta chain. The antigen remains unidentified. The data originate from a study of cytomegalovirus exposure and HLA in healthy donors. Primers for the PCR totalled 60 Vbeta and 13 Jbeta. The authors' processing: Later, roughly 86 million unique TCR beta chains were counted in an analysis, and 10 million to 12 million of them were shared. Sequencing was performed with immunoSEQ multiplex PCR; in TCRdb, only in-frame clones are kept and a portion is missing. The V and J calls and clone size are taken from that table; D and trimming were inferred from the DNA. The sample holds around 140,000 clones, 55% to 80% seen once. The germline V gene encodes CDR1 MGHRA and CDR2 YSYEKL. CDR3 length: 18 amino acids. Trimming cost V 1 base and J 1 base, with 17 bases left between them. Study-level points and caveats: In a later analysis, specific HLA alleles were associated with around 17,000 TCR beta sequences at a 0.05 false discovery rate. Follow-up analysis found HLA locus-dependent TCR association rates, highest for DRB1 and lowest for HLA-C. Within a later analysis, the majority of CMV-associated TCR beta chains appeared HLA-restricted.

The chain couples TRBV4-1 to TRBJ2-1, with D perhaps matching TRBD1 (5 bases). The sequenced sample was PBMCs. The origin of this receptor is a woman between 35 and 50 years old in good health and CMV-seronegative. The DNA for the CDR3 is TGCGCCAGCAGCCAAGCCTCAGGGCGAACGGGTTCCTACAATGAGCAGTTCTTC. Amino acid sequence: CASSQASGRTGSYNEQFF.